This TCR beta chain was sequenced during a study of graft-versus-host responses after intestinal transplantation. This clone was found a few times. No antigen is known for it. Germline V gene lookup returns CDR1 LNHDA and CDR2 SQIVND (reference sequence). V was pared by 4 bases and J by 0 bases, with 7 bases between. The CDR3 is 13 residues long. The study, taken as a whole, reports: Detected in recipient marrow were GvH clones, some of which were first observed in ileum or blood. Peak GvH clone levels in circulation were associated with early post-transplant HvG declines.

Sequencing used immunoSEQ multiplex PCR; TCRdb keeps in-frame clones, though not all of them. This sample yields 90,000 to 120,000 clones, of which about nine tenths are seen a single time; around 0.76% belongs to the top ten. Here the sequenced sample was unstimulated CD4+ T cells sorted from spleen or lymph node cells, taken before transplant. The receptor was isolated from a human donor who was the organ donor for an intestinal transplant. This sequence joins TRBV19 and TRBJ2-7; no reliable D call. CDR3 DNA sequence: TGTGCCAGTAGTAAGAGGAGCTCCTACGAGCAGTACTTC. Protein sequence: CASSKRSSYEQYF.